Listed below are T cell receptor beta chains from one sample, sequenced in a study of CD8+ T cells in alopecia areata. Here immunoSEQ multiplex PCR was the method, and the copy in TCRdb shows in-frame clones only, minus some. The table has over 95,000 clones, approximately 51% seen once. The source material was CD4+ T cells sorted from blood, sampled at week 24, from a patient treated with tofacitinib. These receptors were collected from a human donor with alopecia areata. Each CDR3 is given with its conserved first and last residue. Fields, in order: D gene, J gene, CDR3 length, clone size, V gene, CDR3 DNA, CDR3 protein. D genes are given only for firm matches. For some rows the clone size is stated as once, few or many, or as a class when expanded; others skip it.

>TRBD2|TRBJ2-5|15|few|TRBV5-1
TGCGCCAGCAGCTTGGTGGCTAGCGGACAAGAGACCCAGTACTTC
CASSLVASGQETQYF
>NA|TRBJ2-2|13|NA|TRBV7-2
TGTGCCAGCAGCTCACAGATCACCGGGGAGCTGTTTTTT
CASSSQITGELFF
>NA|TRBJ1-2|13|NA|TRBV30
TGTGCCTGGAGTGTACACGGTACCTATGGCTACACCTTC
CAWSVHGTYGYTF
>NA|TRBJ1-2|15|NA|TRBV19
TGTGCCAGTAGTCCGCCACGGGGCTTCGGCTATGGCTACACCTTC
CASSPPRGFGYGYTF
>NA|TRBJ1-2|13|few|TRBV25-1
TGTGCCAGCACCGAATCCGGCAACTATGGCTACACCTTC
CASTESGNYGYTF
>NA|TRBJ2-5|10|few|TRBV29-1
TGCAGCGTAGCGCAAGAGACCCAGTACTTC
CSVAQETQYF
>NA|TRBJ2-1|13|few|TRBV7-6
TGTGCCAGCAGCCTCGAAACCTACAATGAGCAGTTCTTC
CASSLETYNEQFF
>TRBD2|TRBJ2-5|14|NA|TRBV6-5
TGTGCCAGCAGCCAGCGGGGGGGCCAAGAGACCCAGTACTTC
CASSQRGGQETQYF
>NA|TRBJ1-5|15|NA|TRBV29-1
TGCAGCGTTGCACTTTCTAAGAGGGGCAATCAGCCCCAGCATTTT
CSVALSKRGNQPQHF
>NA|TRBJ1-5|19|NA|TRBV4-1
TGCGCCAGCAGCCAAGAAACAGGGTCGGTATCATATAGCAATCAGCCCCAGCATTTT
CASSQETGSVSYSNQPQHF
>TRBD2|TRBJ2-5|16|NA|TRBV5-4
TGTGCCAGCAGCTTTAAACTAGCGGGGGCTCAAGAGACCCAGTACTTC
CASSFKLAGAQETQYF
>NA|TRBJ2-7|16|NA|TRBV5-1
TGCGCCAGCAGCTTGGCCCCCGGGGGGCGCGACAACGAGCAGTACTTC
CASSLAPGGRDNEQYF
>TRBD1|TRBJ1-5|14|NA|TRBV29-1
TGCAGCGTTCGGACAGGGGGCGCGAATCAGCCCCAGCATTTT
CSVRTGGANQPQHF
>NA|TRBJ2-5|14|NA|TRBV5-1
TGCGCCAGCAGCTTGGTCTCAGGCCAAGAGACCCAGTACTTC
CASSLVSGQETQYF
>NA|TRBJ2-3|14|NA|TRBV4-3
TGCGCCAGCAGCCCGGGACGACCCACAGATACGCAGTATTTT
CASSPGRPTDTQYF
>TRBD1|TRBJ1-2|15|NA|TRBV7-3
TGTGCCAGCAGCCCACCGGGACAGGGGGCGGGTGGCTACACCTTC
CASSPPGQGAGGYTF
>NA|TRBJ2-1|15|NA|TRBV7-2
TGTGCCAGCAGCCGGGCGCAGGGGAGGGGCAATGAGCAGTTCTTC
CASSRAQGRGNEQFF
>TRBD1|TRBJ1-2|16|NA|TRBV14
TGTGCCAGCAGCCTGACGGGACAGGGGGCGGTGGCTGGCTACACCTTC
CASSLTGQGAVAGYTF
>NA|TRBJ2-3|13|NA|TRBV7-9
TGTGCCAGCAGCTTCGGGACAACAGATACGCAGTATTTT
CASSFGTTDTQYF
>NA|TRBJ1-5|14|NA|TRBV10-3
TGTGCCACAAAGGGAGCTGGTGGCAATCAGCCCCAGCATTTT
CATKGAGGNQPQHF
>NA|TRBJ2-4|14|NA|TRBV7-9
TGTGCCAGCAGCCACGGACAGCAGAAAAACATTCAGTACTTC
CASSHGQQKNIQYF
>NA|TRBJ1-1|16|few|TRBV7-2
TGTGCCAGCAGCTCCAACGCAGGGCTGGGCGGCACTGAAGCTTTCTTT
CASSSNAGLGGTEAFF
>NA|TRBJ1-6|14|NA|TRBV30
TGTGCCTACACTCGGGGGCGCCTGGGTTCACCCCTCCACTTT
CAYTRGRLGSPLHF
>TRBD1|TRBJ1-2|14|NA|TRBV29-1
TGCAGCGTTGCAAGACAGGGGTTTAACTATGGCTACACCTTC
CSVARQGFNYGYTF
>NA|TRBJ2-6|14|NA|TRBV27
TGTGCCAGCAAAGGGGTCTCTGGGGCCAACGTCCTGACTTTC
CASKGVSGANVLTF
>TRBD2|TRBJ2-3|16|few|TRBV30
TGTGCCTGGAGTGTGGGTTTAGCGGGGTACACAGATACGCAGTATTTT
CAWSVGLAGYTDTQYF
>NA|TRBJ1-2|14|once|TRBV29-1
TGCAGCGTTGCTCTTCAGGGTACCGGTAAAGGCTACACCTTC
CSVALQGTGKGYTF
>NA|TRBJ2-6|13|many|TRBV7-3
TGTGCCAGCAGCTTTTTTGGGGCCAACGTCCTGACTTTC
CASSFFGANVLTF
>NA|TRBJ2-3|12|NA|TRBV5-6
TGTGCCAGCAGCTTTTCGGCAGATACGCAGTATTTT
CASSFSADTQYF
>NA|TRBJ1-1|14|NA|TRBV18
TGTGCCAGCTCACCGACGGTTATGAACACTGAAGCTTTCTTT
CASSPTVMNTEAFF
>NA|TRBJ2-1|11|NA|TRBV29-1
TGCAGCGTTGCCCCGGCAGCCCTTCAGTTCTTC
CSVAPAALQFF
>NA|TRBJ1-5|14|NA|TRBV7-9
TGTGCCAGCAGCTCTCAGGGGACCAATCAGCCCCAGCATTTT
CASSSQGTNQPQHF
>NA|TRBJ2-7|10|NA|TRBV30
TGTGCTTTTAAAACCTACGAGCAGTACTTC
CAFKTYEQYF
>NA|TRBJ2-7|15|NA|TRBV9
TGTGCCAGCAGCGTACTTGGACAGACCTTCGACGAGCAGTACTTC
CASSVLGQTFDEQYF
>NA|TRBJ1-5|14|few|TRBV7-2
TGTGCCAGCAGCCTCAGGAATAGCAATCAGCCCCAGCATTTT
CASSLRNSNQPQHF
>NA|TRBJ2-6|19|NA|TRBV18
TGTGCCAGCTCACCTCGGTTTGGACAGCTTAGCTCTGGGGCCAACGTCCTGACTTTC
CASSPRFGQLSSGANVLTF
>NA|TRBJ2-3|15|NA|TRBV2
TGTGCCAGCAGTGAACTGGCTAGCCAGACAGATACGCAGTATTTT
CASSELASQTDTQYF
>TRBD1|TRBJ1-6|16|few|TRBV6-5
TGTGCCAGCAGTTACTATATAGGGGGCAGGGATTCACCCCTCCACTTT
CASSYYIGGRDSPLHF
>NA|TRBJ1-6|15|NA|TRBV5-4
TGTGCCAGCAGCACTGGCGGGAGATATAATTCACCCCTCCACTTT
CASSTGGRYNSPLHF
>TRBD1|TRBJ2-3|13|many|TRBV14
TGTGCCAGCAGCCAAGCAGGGGGAGATACGCAGTATTTT
CASSQAGGDTQYF
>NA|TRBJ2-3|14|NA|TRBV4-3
TGCGCCAGCAGCCACTCCACGGTCACAGATACGCAGTATTTT
CASSHSTVTDTQYF
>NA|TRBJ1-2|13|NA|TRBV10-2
TGCGCCAGCAGCGTCAACAGGGAAGTGATCTACACCTTC
CASSVNREVIYTF
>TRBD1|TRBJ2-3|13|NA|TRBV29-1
TGCAGCGCCGACAGGGGAAGGTCAGATACGCAGTATTTT
CSADRGRSDTQYF